These 26 T cell receptor beta chains came from one sample sequenced in a study of cytomegalovirus exposure and HLA in healthy donors (dated by TCRdb to between 2016 and 2019). Libraries were prepared through the immunoSEQ multiplex PCR assay. A mixture of 60 forward primers for TCR Vbeta segments and 13 reverse primers for TCR Jbeta segments was used in the multiplex PCR. TCRdb took this table from immuneACCESS and kept in-frame rearrangements with V and J called. Such tables lack part of the clones; where checked against another copy, unresolved V genes explain under half of the gap, and the rest is unexplained. The sample table records fewer than 250,000 clones; 80% to 85% of these occur just once. The top ten constitute 0.71% of the sample. The sequencing sample was made of PBMCs. The receptors here all came from a boy under 10 years old in good health and CMV-seronegative.

The V gene is TRBV7-9, the J gene TRBJ1-1; D is unresolved. The CDR3 is made up of 17 amino acids. Germline-derived CDR1 and CDR2 are SEHNR and FQNEAQ (reference sequence). Trimming removed 4 bases at V and 0 bases at J, with 18 bases between. The CDR3 protein is CASSYVSPRRVNTEAFF. CDR3 in DNA: TGTGCCAGCAGCTACGTAAGCCCAAGACGGGTGAACACTGAAGCTTTCTTT.

The chain employs TRBV11-2 and TRBJ1-2; no firm D call. The CDR3 extends over 12 amino acids. Germline values: CDR1 SGHAT, CDR2 FQNNGV. Trimming left V 4 bases short and J 8 bases short, with 11 bases between. DNA of the CDR3: TGTGCCAGCAGCTCTCCGGGGTGGGGCTACACCTTC. Amino acids: CASSSPGWGYTF.

This chain links TRBV25-1 with TRBJ2-7; D may be TRBD1 (5 bases). Germline V gene sequence: CDR1 MGHDK, CDR2 SYGVNS. Trimming took off 1 base at V and 2 bases at J, with 12 bases between the two ends. This CDR3 has 15 residues. In nucleotides, the CDR3 is TGTGCCAGCAGTGAATTAAGGGGTTCGACCTACGAGCAGTACTTC. Translated, it gives CASSELRGSTYEQYF.

Regarding this clone: The sample has other DNA sequences that encode this CDR3 too. The chain is built from TRBV27 and TRBJ1-1; 10 bases line up with TRBD1. V lost 6 bases and J lost 10; bases outside the gene matches: 8. Germline CDR1 MNHEY, CDR2 SMNVEV (reference sequence). The CDR3 runs 13 residues. This chain's CDR3 is CASSRDRGFSAFF. Written as DNA, the CDR3 is TGTGCCAGCAGCCGGGACAGGGGATTTTCAGCTTTCTTT.

V and J are TRBV6-5 and TRBJ2-1; a possible D gene is TRBD2 (5 bases). Germline CDR1 MNHEY, CDR2 SVGAGI. This CDR3 has 15 amino acids. Between the trimmed V and J ends, which lost 2 bases and 5 bases, there was a span of 13 bases. Written as DNA, the CDR3 is TGTGCCAGCAGTTACGAGGGAGTTGGCGACAATGAGCAGTTCTTC. It is translated as CASSYEGVGDNEQFF.

V is TRBV6-1 and J is TRBJ2-7; D might be TRBD2 (5 bases). The CDR3 contains 12 residues. The germline gives CDR1 MNHNS, CDR2 SASEGT. V gave up 7 bases and J gave up 7 bases, with 14 bases separating them. The CDR3 bases are TGTGCCAGCATAACGGGGTCAGCGGAGCAGTACTTC. Translated: CASITGSAEQYF.

The chain has TRBV13 and TRBJ2-7; TRBD2 might be the D (5 bases). V lost 0 bases to trimming and J lost 5 bases, with 17 bases between them. CDR3 length: 16 residues. Germline lookup yields CDR1 PRHDT and CDR2 FYEKMQ (reference sequence). The CDR3 spells CASSLGRWLATHEQYF. As DNA, the CDR3 is TGTGCCAGCAGCTTAGGCCGGTGGCTAGCCACCCACGAGCAGTACTTC.

This clone was detected only a few times. This chain joins TRBV6-4 and TRBJ2-2, with D unclear. From germline, CDR1 is MRHNA and CDR2 SNTAGT. Between the trimmed V and J ends, which lost 3 bases and 4 bases, there was a span of 6 bases. The CDR3 length is 13 residues. The CDR3 is CASSEQSTGELFF. CDR3 sequence (DNA): TGTGCCAGCAGTGAACAGAGCACCGGGGAGCTGTTTTTT.

CDR3 nucleotide sequence: TGTGCCAGCAGTACCTTAGCGGGGGACTACAATGAGCAGTTCTTC. Translating it yields CASSTLAGDYNEQFF. The chain recombines TRBV6-1 with TRBJ2-1; 9 bases line up with TRBD2. The CDR3 length is 15 residues. CDR1 is MNHNS and CDR2 is SASEGT in the germline V gene. The junction had 5 bases not matched to a gene; V was cut back by 5 bases and J by 3 bases.

The chain recombines TRBV2 with TRBJ1-1; D perhaps matches TRBD1 (6 bases). This CDR3 is 11 amino acids long. V lost 11 bases and J lost 3, with 10 bases in between. Germline-derived CDR1 and CDR2 are SNHLY and FYNNEI. Written as DNA, the CDR3 is TGTGCCCGACAGGAGCACACTGAAGCTTTCTTT. Translating gives CARQEHTEAFF. Supplemented by reference TRBV2 and TRBJ1-1, the full variable domain reads EPEVTQTPSHQVTQMGQEVILRCVPISNHLYFYWYRQILGQKVEFLVSFYNNEISEKSEIFDDQFSVERPDGSNFTLKIRSTKLEDSAMYFCARQEHTEAFFGQGTRLTVV.

This clone was recorded only once. The chain recombines TRBV19 with TRBJ2-1; 7 bases agree with TRBD1. The CDR3 runs to 15 residues. V lost 1 base and J lost 5; bases outside the gene matches: 5. Germline V gene data show CDR1 as LNHDA and CDR2 as SQIVND (reference sequence). CDR3 DNA sequence: TGTGCCAGTAGTATAGGAGGGGGCGCTCACAATGAGCAGTTCTTC. This encodes CASSIGGGAHNEQFF. The variable domain in full, with the rest retrieved from reference TRBV19 and TRBJ2-1, is DGGITQSPKYLFRKEGQNVTLSCEQNLNHDAMYWYRQDPGQGLRLIYYSQIVNDFQKGDIAEGYSVSREKKESFPLTVTSAQKNPTAFYLCASSIGGGAHNEQFFGPGTRLTVL.

This chain connects TRBV6-5 to TRBJ2-2, with TRBD1 matching 8 bases. V dropped 5 bases and J dropped 6; count of bases not matched to a gene: 5. Germline CDR1 is MNHEY and CDR2 is SVGAGI. The CDR3 sequence is 14 residues long. CDR3 residues: CASSEQGESGELFF. DNA for the CDR3: TGTGCCAGCAGTGAACAGGGGGAATCCGGGGAGCTGTTTTTT.

The gene calls are TRBV19 and TRBJ1-5; 8 positions match TRBD1. The V segment lost 3 bases and the J segment 7 bases; nucleotides outside the gene matches: 5. The germline gives CDR1 LNHDA, CDR2 SQIVND (reference sequence). The CDR3 extends over 14 amino acids. The CDR3 loop reads CASSMAGGGQPQHF. CDR3 coding DNA: TGTGCCAGTAGTATGGCAGGGGGCGGACAGCCCCAGCATTTT.

This clone has more than one count but fewer than ten. The chain links TRBV6-5 to TRBJ1-4; D is perhaps TRBD1 (6 bases). Trimming removed 1 base at V and 7 bases at J, with 13 bases between. This CDR3 is 15 amino acids long. Germline CDR1 MNHEY, CDR2 SVGAGI. This chain's CDR3 is CASSYWTAGGEKLFF. The CDR3 coding sequence is TGTGCCAGCAGTTACTGGACAGCAGGCGGTGAAAAACTGTTTTTT.

The rearrangement uses TRBV27 and TRBJ1-5; TRBD1 might be the D (6 bases). In germline, CDR1 is MNHEY, CDR2 SMNVEV (reference sequence). V was trimmed by 5 bases and J by 7 bases, leaving 15 bases between them. The CDR3 totals 14 residues. The CDR3 protein is CASSTRGRFQPQHF. The CDR3 bases are TGTGCCAGCAGTACCAGGGGACGTTTCCAGCCCCAGCATTTT.

The chain joins TRBV9 to TRBJ2-1; the match to TRBD2 covers 8 bases. The germline V gene encodes CDR1 SGDLS and CDR2 YYNGEE. The length of the CDR3 is 14 residues. Losses at the gene ends were 8 bases for V and 0 bases for J; bases not matched to a gene: 4. The CDR3 spells CASGSGSSYNEQFF. The CDR3 DNA sequence: TGTGCCAGTGGGAGCGGGAGCTCCTACAATGAGCAGTTCTTC.

The CDR3 coding sequence is TGTGCCAGCAGTCCGCGGACAGTCACAGATACGCAGTATTTT. Its translation is CASSPRTVTDTQYF. The chain employs TRBV6-6 and TRBJ2-3, with D tentatively TRBD1 (6 bases). The germline CDR1 and CDR2 sequences are MNHNY and SVGAGI (reference sequence). CDR3 length: 14 residues. Trimming shortened V by 5 bases and J by 2 bases, and 11 bases separated the two germline ends.

This chain uses TRBV9 with TRBJ2-3, with D possibly matching TRBD2 (6 bases). The V end was cut by 4 bases, the J end by 0 bases, with 21 bases between. Germline V gene sequence: CDR1 SGDLS, CDR2 YYNGEE. CDR3 length equals 18 residues. The CDR3 bases are TGTGCCAGCAGCCCCCATGGAGGGCGGGGCCTCAGCACAGATACGCAGTATTTT. Translated, it gives CASSPHGGRGLSTDTQYF.

V usage is TRBV13 and J usage is TRBJ1-3, with 9 bases matching TRBD1. The germline gives CDR1 PRHDT, CDR2 FYEKMQ (reference sequence). J gave up 0 bases and V 0 bases, and 6 bases lay outside the gene matches. This CDR3 has 18 amino acids. The CDR3: CASSLGPDRGHSGNTIYF. CDR3 nucleotides: TGTGCCAGCAGCTTAGGCCCGGACAGGGGCCACTCTGGAAACACCATATATTTT.

The V and J genes are TRBV7-9 and TRBJ2-1; 8 positions agree with TRBD2. Germline V gene sequence: CDR1 SEHNR, CDR2 FQNEAQ (reference sequence). Trimming took 4 bases from V and 12 from J; bases not matched to a gene: 8. The CDR3 extends over 13 amino acids. The CDR3 nucleotides read TGTGCCAGCAGCTCAGCGGGAGAGGCCCGGCAGTTCTTC. This codes for CASSSAGEARQFF.

This sequence joins TRBV9 and TRBJ2-5; D is possibly TRBD1 (6 bases). The CDR3 contains 13 residues. V shed 3 bases and J shed 5 bases, with 11 bases lying between them. CDR1 and CDR2 from the germline V gene are SGDLS and YYNGEE. CDR3 residues: CASSETGLETQYF. The CDR3 DNA sequence: TGTGCCAGCAGCGAAACAGGGTTGGAGACCCAGTACTTC.

The rearrangement links TRBV30 to TRBJ2-2; tentative D call: TRBD2 (5 bases). Germline assignment: CDR1 GTSNPN and CDR2 SVGIG (reference sequence). The CDR3 totals 12 residues. The V and J ends lost 4 bases and 5 bases respectively, with 8 bases between them. As DNA, the CDR3 is TGTGCCTGGAATTCGGGGACCGGGGAGCTGTTTTTT. As protein: CAWNSGTGELFF.

V usage is TRBV7-2 and J usage is TRBJ2-2, with D possibly being TRBD2 (6 bases). Per the germline V gene, CDR1 is SGHTA and CDR2 is FQGNSA. Trimming took off 4 bases at V and 1 base at J, with 10 bases between the two ends. The CDR3 has 15 residues. The CDR3 nucleotides read TGTGCCAGCAGCTCGGGACTGGAGAACACCGGGGAGCTGTTTTTT. Encoded protein: CASSSGLENTGELFF.

The chain recombines TRBV30 with TRBJ1-1; D possibly corresponds to TRBD1 (5 bases). CDR3 length: 12 residues. Trimming stripped 4 bases from V and 3 bases from J, with 9 bases between. Germline assignment: CDR1 GTSNPN and CDR2 SVGIG (reference sequence). The CDR3 sequence is CAWTRGDTEAFF. The CDR3 DNA follows: TGTGCCTGGACGCGGGGGGACACTGAAGCTTTCTTT.

The chain recombines TRBV10-2 with TRBJ1-2, with a tentative D call TRBD1 (5 bases). This CDR3 is 13 amino acids long. Germline V lookup: CDR1 WSHSY, CDR2 SAAADI. Trimming left V 10 bases short and J 5 bases short, with 17 bases between. CDR3 nucleotide sequence: TGCGCCACCTTGACAGAGGAGTATTATGGCTACACCTTC. This gives the protein CATLTEEYYGYTF.

The chain employs TRBV5-4 and TRBJ1-3; 9 bases agree with TRBD1. J lost 4 bases, V lost 0 bases, and 2 bases had no gene match. The CDR3 has 15 amino acids. Per the germline V gene, CDR1 is SGHNT and CDR2 is YYREEE (reference sequence). CDR3 sequence reads: CASSLDRGHGNTIYF. The CDR3 DNA is TGTGCCAGCAGCTTGGACAGGGGGCACGGAAACACCATATATTTT.